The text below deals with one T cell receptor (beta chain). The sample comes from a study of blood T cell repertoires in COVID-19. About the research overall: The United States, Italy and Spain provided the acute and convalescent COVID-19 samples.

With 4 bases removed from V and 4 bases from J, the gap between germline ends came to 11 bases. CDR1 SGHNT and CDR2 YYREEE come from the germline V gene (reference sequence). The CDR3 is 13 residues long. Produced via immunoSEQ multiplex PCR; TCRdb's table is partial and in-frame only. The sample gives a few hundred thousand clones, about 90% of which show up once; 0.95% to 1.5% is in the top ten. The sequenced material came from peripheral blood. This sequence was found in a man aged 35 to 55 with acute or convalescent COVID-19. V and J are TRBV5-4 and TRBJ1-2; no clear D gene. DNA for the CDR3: TGTGCCAGCAGCCTAAACGCGGGCTATGGCTACACCTTC. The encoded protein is CASSLNAGYGYTF.